The TCR beta chain described here comes from a study of tumor-infiltrating lymphocytes in primary liver carcinoma. The study's findings and limits: Tumor-blood pairs (like tumor-adjacent pairs) overlapped less than tumor region pairs did.

TCR beta cDNA was made from 450 to 550 ng total RNA with a constant-region primer. Libraries for TCR beta were built through three nested multiplex PCR rounds, which together made up a slightly modified ARM-PCR procedure. A C-beta reverse primer and TRBV1-TRBV30 forward primers served in each of the first two PCR rounds, at about 10 cycles apiece. TCRdb re-called the multiplex PCR reads with MiXCR, one entry per CDR3 protein. Among approximately 300,000 distinct CDR3 sequences listed, 65% were seen once. Comment on this clonotype: Its antigen is currently unknown. This may come from a read error, since a much larger clone is one base off.

Blood RNA was derived from unsorted whole blood, and germline DNA was extracted too. This CDR3 spans 13 amino acids. The chain combines TRBV12-3 or TRBV12-4 with TRBJ2-7; D may be TRBD1 or TRBD2 (5 bases each). Sequencing input: peripheral blood. This sequence originates from a man aged 40-49 years with primary liver carcinoma and hepatitis B virus infection. CDR3: CTSRVQGDYEQYF. The CDR3 region has the DNA TGTACCAGCAGGGTTCAGGGAGACTACGAGCAGTACTTC.